Listed below are T cell receptor beta chains from one sample, sequenced in a study of T cell responses to AZD1222 COVID-19 vaccine. This table comes from immunoSEQ multiplex PCR, and its TCRdb copy is limited to in-frame clones, with some not included. The sample holds 130,000 to 150,000 clones, 90% seen once. The specimen was peripheral blood, collected on day 0 of AZD1222 vaccination. The receptors shown here come from an adult in good health. Both conserved end residues are part of each CDR3. The order of the fields is V gene, D gene, clone size, J gene, CDR3 DNA, CDR3 protein. A D gene is named only where the DNA matches it firmly. Size is stated for part of the rows, as once, few or many counts, or as a class when the clone is expanded.

TRBV4-1	.	.	TRBJ1-2	TGCGCCAGCAGCCAAGAAAGACAAGGGATGGGGAGTAACTATGGCTACACCTTC	CASSQERQGMGSNYGYTF
TRBV18	.	.	TRBJ2-3	TGTGCCAGCTCACCACTCCCAGGCACAGATACGCAGTATTTT	CASSPLPGTDTQYF
TRBV30	.	.	TRBJ1-6	TGTGCCTGGACTGAGTCGGCCTATAATTCACCCCTCCACTTT	CAWTESAYNSPLHF
TRBV5-8	.	.	TRBJ1-5	TGTGCCAGCAGCCGGCCGAATCAGCCCCAGCATTTT	CASSRPNQPQHF
TRBV3-1/TRBV3-2	.	.	TRBJ1-2	TGTGCCAGCAGCCAAGAAAGTCAGGCCTATGGAGGCTACACCTTC	CASSQESQAYGGYTF
TRBV4-3	.	.	TRBJ2-3	TGCGCCAGCAGCCAAGGTGTGGTACGCACAGATACGCAGTATTTT	CASSQGVVRTDTQYF
TRBV25-1	.	.	TRBJ2-7	TGTGCCAGCACGGAGGGGTGGGGGGCCTACGAGCAGTACTTC	CASTEGWGAYEQYF
TRBV5-4	.	.	TRBJ1-2	TGTGCCAGCAGCTTGGATGAGGGAAGGGACTATGGCTACACCTTC	CASSLDEGRDYGYTF
TRBV21-1	.	.	TRBJ1-3	TGTGCCAGCAGCGCCACCGGAACCGACGGAAACACCATATATTTT	CASSATGTDGNTIYF
TRBV2	.	.	TRBJ2-3	TGTGCCAGCAGTGAATGGGTGGGGGTTCCAGATACGCAGTATTTT	CASSEWVGVPDTQYF
TRBV7-2	TRBD1	.	TRBJ2-7	TGTGCCAGCAGCTTAGCGGGACAGGGCCCCTACGAGCAGTACTTC	CASSLAGQGPYEQYF
TRBV13	.	.	TRBJ2-2	TGTGCCAGCAGCTCGATCAACACCGGGGAGCTGTTTTTT	CASSSINTGELFF
TRBV5-6	TRBD1	.	TRBJ2-7	TGTGCCAGCAGCTTGGATATGGGACAGGCAGCCTACGAGCAGTACTTC	CASSLDMGQAAYEQYF
TRBV6-1	.	.	TRBJ1-1	TGTGCCAGCAACCAGGGGACCACTGAAGCTTTCTTT	CASNQGTTEAFF
TRBV27	.	once	TRBJ1-5	TGTGCCAGCACCCCTAACGGGGGGGTTATGGATGGCAATCAGCCCCAGCATTTT	CASTPNGGVMDGNQPQHF
TRBV5-1	.	few	TRBJ2-1	TGCGCCAGCAGCTTGTGGGGAGAAGACAATGAGCAGTTCTTC	CASSLWGEDNEQFF
TRBV7-7	.	.	TRBJ2-1	TGTGCCAGCAGCTCCTCCGGGAACCATGGTGAGCAGTTCTTC	CASSSSGNHGEQFF
TRBV6-5	TRBD1	.	TRBJ1-4	TGTGCCAGCGGAACGACAGGGGGAAATGAAAAACTGTTTTTT	CASGTTGGNEKLFF
TRBV5-8	TRBD1	.	TRBJ2-1	TGTGCCAGCAGCTGGACAGGGGCGGTGAACAATGAGCAGTTCTTC	CASSWTGAVNNEQFF
TRBV9	.	.	TRBJ2-1	TGTGCCAGCAGCCCCCTCATCCGTAGCTCCTACAATGAGCAGTTCTTC	CASSPLIRSSYNEQFF
TRBV9	.	.	TRBJ1-6	TGTGCCAGCAGCGTCGCGCCCAACCTTCAGAGCTCCTATAATTCACCCCTCCACTTT	CASSVAPNLQSSYNSPLHF
TRBV12-3/TRBV12-4	.	.	TRBJ1-2	TGTGCCAGCAGTTTTTACAGGGAGGGCACCTTC	CASSFYREGTF
TRBV19	.	.	TRBJ1-1	TGTGCCAGTAGTAGGTGGGGAAACCGCATGAACACTGAAGCTTTCTTT	CASSRWGNRMNTEAFF
TRBV29-1	.	.	TRBJ1-2	TGCAGCGTTCCGTCCTGGGGGGACAATGGCTACACCTTC	CSVPSWGDNGYTF
TRBV27	.	.	TRBJ2-3	TGTGCCAGCAGTTTCGGATTTTTAGATACGCAGTATTTT	CASSFGFLDTQYF
TRBV30	TRBD1	.	TRBJ1-1	TGTGCCTGGCAGACAGGGGGTGAAGCTTTCTTT	CAWQTGGEAFF
TRBV20-1	TRBD2	.	TRBJ2-3	TGCAGTGCTAGTTACCTAGCGGGCACAGATACGCAGTATTTT	CSASYLAGTDTQYF
TRBV30	.	.	TRBJ1-2	TGTGCCTGGAGTCAGGGAGGGCGAGGCTACACCTTC	CAWSQGGRGYTF
TRBV3-1/TRBV3-2	.	.	TRBJ2-1	TGTGCCAGCAGCCAAGCGGCTTACGAGCAGTTCTTC	CASSQAAYEQFF
TRBV6-4	TRBD2	.	TRBJ2-1	TGTGCCAGCAGTGACAGCGGGGGGGAATACAATGAGCAGTTCTTC	CASSDSGGEYNEQFF
TRBV19	.	once	TRBJ1-4	TGTGCCAGTAGTAGACAGGCTGCTAATGAAAAACTGTTTTTT	CASSRQAANEKLFF
TRBV19	.	.	TRBJ1-2	TGTGCCAGTAAACCGGACAGCTCTAACTATGGCTACACCTTC	CASKPDSSNYGYTF
TRBV2	.	.	TRBJ2-3	TGTGCCATTGCGGGTACCACAGATACGCAGTATTTT	CAIAGTTDTQYF
TRBV4-2	TRBD2	.	TRBJ2-7	TGTGCCAGCAGCCAAGAGACTAGCGGGAGCTACGAGCAGTACTTC	CASSQETSGSYEQYF
TRBV7-2	TRBD1	.	TRBJ1-2	TGTGCCAGCAGCCCTTCGACAGGGTTATCCTATGGCTACACCTTC	CASSPSTGLSYGYTF
TRBV30	.	.	TRBJ1-3	TGTGCCTGGAGTGTAAAGGGGTCGAGGGGAAACACCATATATTTT	CAWSVKGSRGNTIYF
TRBV11-3	.	.	TRBJ1-4	TGTGCCAGCAGCCCCACGTCTATCGAGGGCGGTAATGAAAAACTGTTTTTT	CASSPTSIEGGNEKLFF
TRBV3-1/TRBV3-2	.	.	TRBJ2-7	TGTGCCAGCAGCCATGAAGATCGGGCCGAGCAGTACTTC	CASSHEDRAEQYF
TRBV7-2	TRBD2	.	TRBJ2-3	TGTGCCAGCAGCTTAGGGGGACTAGCGGGGCTTGGGAGTGCGCAGTATTTT	CASSLGGLAGLGSAQYF
TRBV3-1/TRBV3-2	.	.	TRBJ2-7	TGTGCCAGCAGCCAAGATCTTGGTGGGACGGAGAGCGAGCAGTACTTC	CASSQDLGGTESEQYF
TRBV2	.	.	TRBJ2-5	TGTGCCAGCAGTGAAGAGTGGTCGTACCAAGAGACCCAGTACTTC	CASSEEWSYQETQYF
TRBV11-2	.	.	TRBJ1-5	TGTGCCAGCAGCTTAGAGGGGGGTGGAAATCAGCCCCAGCATTTT	CASSLEGGGNQPQHF
TRBV5-1	.	.	TRBJ1-1	TGCGCCAGCAGCGACGGGACACCCGAACGCTTTCTTATGAACACTGAAGCTTTCTTT	CASSDGTPERFLMNTEAFF
TRBV25-1	.	.	TRBJ2-2	TGTGCCAGCAGTCGGTTGGGGGCTAAAGAGCTGTTTTTT	CASSRLGAKELFF
TRBV12-3/TRBV12-4	.	.	TRBJ2-7	TGTGCCAGCAAAAGGGCAGGTCTCTACGAGCAGTACTTC	CASKRAGLYEQYF
TRBV18	.	.	TRBJ1-2	TGTGCCAGCTCACCGACAGGCCGCCCTGGCTACACCTTC	CASSPTGRPGYTF
TRBV5-8	.	.	TRBJ2-7	TGTGCCAGCTCAGCAGGACCCTTC	CASSAGPF
TRBV27	.	.	TRBJ2-1	TGTGCCAGTGGGCAACACCGGGACTCCTACAATGAGCAGTTCTTC	CASGQHRDSYNEQFF
TRBV5-4	TRBD2	once	TRBJ2-1	TGTGCCAGCAGCTTCCCGACTAGCGGGGTTGCCTACAATGAGCAGTTCTTC	CASSFPTSGVAYNEQFF
TRBV19	TRBD1	.	TRBJ2-1	TGTGCCAGTAGACCGGGACAGGGCGATGAGCAGTTCTTC	CASRPGQGDEQFF
TRBV6-4	TRBD2	.	TRBJ2-2	TGTGCCAGCAAGACGGACTGGGCGGGGGCCGGGGAGCTGTTTTTT	CASKTDWAGAGELFF
TRBV24-1	.	.	TRBJ2-2	TGTGCCACCAGTGATTTGCGAGGGCCCCCCGGGGAGCTGTTTTTT	CATSDLRGPPGELFF
TRBV27	TRBD2	.	TRBJ2-1	TGTGCCAGCAGTTCACTAGCGGATTACAATGAGCAGTTCTTC	CASSSLADYNEQFF
TRBV27	.	.	TRBJ1-1	TGTGCCAGCAGTTTGGGAGGGGGTGGGGGGAACACTGAAGCTTTCTTT	CASSLGGGGGNTEAFF
TRBV2	.	.	TRBJ2-7	TGTGCCAGCAGCCCAACGCGCGAGCAGTACTTC	CASSPTREQYF
TRBV19	.	.	TRBJ2-7	TGTGCCAGTAGTATAAGTGGGGAGCAGTACTTC	CASSISGEQYF
TRBV5-4	TRBD1	.	TRBJ1-4	TGTGCCAGCAGCCCGGGGGGACAGGGGAATGAAAAACTGTTTTTT	CASSPGGQGNEKLFF